The present entry profiles one T cell receptor (beta chain) with its context. The antigen is unknown. The time point is: week 5, during vaccination. Every vaccine dose comprised 300 ug of mutant IDH1 20-mer peptide plus topical imiquimod. These data belong to a study of a mutant IDH1 vaccine in newly diagnosed glioma. Overall study context: Radiotherapy alone preceded vaccination by 4-6 weeks; alternatively, vaccination started with temozolomide cycles.

Clones were read by immunoSEQ multiplex PCR, and TCRdb kept only the in-frame ones, dropping some. The repertoire holds tens of thousands of clones, with approximately 79% as singletons. Whole-study results and caveats: Vaccine-induced responses were seen in less than 95% of patients, spanning several MHC alleles.

Germline lookup yields CDR1 SGDLS and CDR2 YYNGEE. The CDR3 sequence is 11 residues long. With 4 bases removed from V and 10 bases from J, the gap between germline ends came to 12 bases. This sequence originates from a woman aged 18-29 years with glioma. Some clones in this sample may be carry-over from other donors' samples. Sequences were derived from PBMCs, sampled from a glioma patient whose treatment included an IDH1 peptide vaccine. The rearrangement links TRBV9 to TRBJ2-7; maybe TRBD1 (6 bases). CDR3 in amino acids: CASSSGDTQYF. For the CDR3, the DNA is TGTGCCAGCAGCTCAGGGGATACACAGTACTTC.